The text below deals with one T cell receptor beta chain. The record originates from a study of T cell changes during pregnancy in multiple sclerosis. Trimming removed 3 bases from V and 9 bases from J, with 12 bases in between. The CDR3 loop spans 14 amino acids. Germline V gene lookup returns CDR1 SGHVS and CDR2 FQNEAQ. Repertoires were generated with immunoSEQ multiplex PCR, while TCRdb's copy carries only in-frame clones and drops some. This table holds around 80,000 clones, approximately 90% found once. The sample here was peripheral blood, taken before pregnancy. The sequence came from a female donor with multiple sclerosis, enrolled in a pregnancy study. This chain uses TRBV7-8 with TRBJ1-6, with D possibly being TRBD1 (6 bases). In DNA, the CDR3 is TGTGCCAGCAGCTTGCAGGGGCATGGTTCACCCCTCCACTTT. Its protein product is CASSLQGHGSPLHF. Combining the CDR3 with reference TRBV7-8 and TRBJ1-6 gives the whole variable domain GAGVSQSPRYKVAKRGQDVALRCDPISGHVSLFWYQQALGQGPEFLTYFQNEAQLDKSGLPSDRFFAERPEGSVSTLKIQRTQQEDSAVYLCASSLQGHGSPLHFGNGTRLTVT.